These T cell receptor beta chains were read from a single sample in a study of T cells in Graves' hyperthyroidism and ophthalmopathy. One entry per CDR3 protein, called by TCRdb with MiXCR from the multiplex PCR reads. The profile shows 600,000 or so distinct CDR3 sequences, roughly 50% of them singletons. Sequencing was performed on peripheral blood or thyroid tissue (not recorded which). These receptors all stem from a woman in her late teens or twenties with Graves' hyperthyroidism. CDR3s include the opening cysteine and the closing phenylalanine or tryptophan. D genes are given only for firm matches. Rows may omit the clone size; those that give it use once, few, many or a size class.

clone_size	d_call	v_call	j_call	cdr3_nt	cdr3_aa
many	NA	TRBV7-2	TRBJ2-5	TGTGCCAGCAGCTTTCCCGGCAGGGCAGAGACCCAGTACTTC	CASSFPGRAETQYF
NA	NA	TRBV7-9	TRBJ1-4	TGTGCCAGCAGCTTATATGCGGGGGTCAATGAAAAACTGTTTTTT	CASSLYAGVNEKLFF
once	NA	TRBV15	TRBJ1-2	TGTGCCACCAGCAGGGGGGAGACTAACTATGGCTACACCTTC	CATSRGETNYGYTF
NA	NA	TRBV7-9	TRBJ1-4	TGTGCCAGCATGCCCGGGACCTACAATGAAAAACTGTTTTTT	CASMPGTYNEKLFF
many	NA	TRBV12-3/TRBV12-4	TRBJ1-1	TGTGCCAGCAGGATCAATAGGGATATCACTGAAGCTTTCTTT	CASRINRDITEAFF
NA	NA	TRBV6-1	TRBJ2-6	TGTGCCAGCAGACGGGTGGGGTCTGGGGCCAACGGCCTGACTTTC	CASRRVGSGANGLTF
NA	NA	TRBV7-2	TRBJ2-5	TGTGCCTGGAGTTTCCAGGGAGGGACCCAGTACTTC	CAWSFQGGTQYF
many	NA	TRBV29-1	TRBJ2-2	TGCAGCGTTACAAACACCGGGGAGCTGTTTTTT	CSVTNTGELFF
few	NA	TRBV19	TRBJ1-1	TGTGCCAGTAGTATTGCCGGTGAAGCTTTCTTT	CASSIAGEAFF
NA	TRBD1	TRBV29-1	TRBJ2-5	TGCAGCGTTGAAGTGGGACAGAGAAGCTTCTTC	CSVEVGQRSFF
many	TRBD1	TRBV29-1	TRBJ1-5	TGCAGCGTTGCCTCCGGGACAGGGAGGAATCAGCCCCAGCATTTT	CSVASGTGRNQPQHF
NA	NA	TRBV2	TRBJ1-3	TGTGCCAGCGGTAACCGACGGTCCTCTGGAAACACCATATATTTT	CASGNRRSSGNTIYF
many	NA	TRBV2	TRBJ1-5	TGTGCCAGCAGGGGAGGACAGAGCGACAATCAGCCCCAGCATTTT	CASRGGQSDNQPQHF
NA	NA	TRBV2	TRBJ1-6	TGTGCCAGCGGCAGCAATAATTCACCCCTCCACTTT	CASGSNNSPLHF
NA	TRBD2	TRBV2	TRBJ2-2	TGTGCCAGCCTCGACACGGGGGGTGGGGAGCTGTTTTTT	CASLDTGGGELFF
few	NA	TRBV19	TRBJ1-5	TGTGCCAGTAGTATATCCAGGGGTGTCAATCAGCCCCAGCATTTT	CASSISRGVNQPQHF
many	TRBD1	TRBV7-7	TRBJ2-5	TGTGCCAGCAGCCGACAGGGATCAGGGGAGACCCAGTACTTC	CASSRQGSGETQYF
NA	TRBD2	TRBV7-8	TRBJ2-3	TGTGCCAGCAGACTAGCGGGCACAGATACGCAGTATTTT	CASRLAGTDTQYF
NA	NA	TRBV7-2	TRBJ2-7	TGTGCCAGCAGCCCCGGGACGGCTATTTTTCTACGCGAGCAGTACTTC	CASSPGTAIFLREQYF
NA	TRBD1	TRBV6-6	TRBJ1-2	TGTGCCAGCAGCCGAGAGGGGGCGGGCTATGGCTACACCTTC	CASSREGAGYGYTF
NA	NA	TRBV7-9	TRBJ1-3	TGTGCCAGCAGCACCCGGGAAATGGGGCAATACTCTGGAAACACCATATATTTT	CASSTREMGQYSGNTIYF
NA	NA	TRBV2	TRBJ1-2	TGTGCCAGCAGGGGACGCGACGCAGGACATGGCTACACCTTC	CASRGRDAGHGYTF
NA	NA	TRBV11-1	TRBJ1-2	TGTGCCAGCAGCTTTCCAGGGGCCGTTGATGGCTACACCTTC	CASSFPGAVDGYTF
NA	TRBD1	TRBV7-6	TRBJ1-2	TGTGCCAGCAGCTTAGCATCAGGGGGCGGCAGAGACTACACCTTC	CASSLASGGGRDYTF
few	NA	TRBV19	TRBJ1-2	TGTGCCAGTAGTCGGGACCGTTATGGCTACACCTTC	CASSRDRYGYTF
NA	NA	TRBV2	TRBJ2-2	TGTGCCAGCTCACCTGGAGGGGCCGGGGAGCTGTTTTTT	CASSPGGAGELFF
once	TRBD2	TRBV10-3	TRBJ2-7	TGTGCCATCAGTGATACAGGGGATTTAGCGGGAGTAACGTTTGAGCAGTACTTC	CAISDTGDLAGVTFEQYF
NA	NA	TRBV2	TRBJ2-7	TGTGCCAGCAGCTTGATGAGCTCCTACGAGCAGTACTTC	CASSLMSSYEQYF
few	TRBD1	TRBV7-9	TRBJ1-6	TGTACCAGCAGCCCCCGACAGGGGGCGAATTCACCCCTCCACTTT	CTSSPRQGANSPLHF
NA	NA	TRBV5-1	TRBJ1-2	TGCGCCAGCAGCTTGGGTGCGGACTTACCCTCCTATGGCTACACCTTC	CASSLGADLPSYGYTF
NA	NA	TRBV4-1	TRBJ1-5	TGCGCCAGCAGCCAAGTTCAGTCTAGCAATCAGCCCCAGCATTTT	CASSQVQSSNQPQHF
once	TRBD1	TRBV2	TRBJ1-4	TGTGCCAGCAGTTTAGAACAGGGGGCGGAAAAACTGTTTTTT	CASSLEQGAEKLFF
NA	TRBD1	TRBV9	TRBJ1-1	TGTGCCAGCTTATCAGACAGGGAGAACACTGAAGCTTTCTTT	CASLSDRENTEAFF
NA	NA	TRBV11-2	TRBJ1-2	TGTGCCAGCAGCTTTGAGACAGTTGGCTACACCTTC	CASSFETVGYTF
NA	TRBD1	TRBV25-1	TRBJ1-6	TGTGCCAACCCGGGAGACAGGGCCGGTAATTCACCCCTCCACTTT	CANPGDRAGNSPLHF
NA	NA	TRBV10-3	TRBJ2-5	TGTGCCATCAGTCAGGGCGATAGCAATCAGCCCCAGTACTTC	CAISQGDSNQPQYF
NA	NA	TRBV24-1	TRBJ1-1	TGTGCCACCAGTGACGGGCCGATGAACACTGAAGCTTTCTTT	CATSDGPMNTEAFF